What follows are 19 T cell receptor beta chains derived from one specimen sequenced in a study of tumor-infiltrating lymphocytes in primary liver carcinoma. cDNA specific to TCR beta was made from 500 ng of total RNA, with a constant-region primer employed for priming. Generation of the TCR beta libraries relied on three nested multiplex PCR rounds using slightly modified ARM-PCR. Forward primers for TRBV1-TRBV30 and a C-beta reverse primer served the first two PCR rounds, at about 10 cycles each. TCRdb analysed the multiplex PCR reads with MiXCR anew, one entry per CDR3 protein. The sample has about 78,000 distinct CDR3 sequences, about two thirds seen once. Both RNA and DNA were isolated together from around 20-30 mg of bulk tissue that had not been sorted. The material sequenced was liver tumor tissue from sampling region 4. Subset here: tumor region T4, right-lateral pole. The receptors derive from a woman in her fifties or sixties with primary liver carcinoma and hepatitis B virus infection.

As concerns this clonotype: The missing conserved phenylalanine or tryptophan at the end of this CDR3 makes a read error likely. This rearrangement joins TRBV11-2 to TRBJ2-7; TRBD2 agrees at 12 bases. CDR3 length equals 14 residues. The V gene's germline CDR1 is SGHAT and CDR2 FQNNGV. The chain's CDR3 is CAGSLTSGSYEQYI. The CDR3 nucleotides are TGTGCCGGCAGCTTGACTAGCGGGAGCTACGAGCAGTACATC.

A note on this clonotype: An end of the junction differs from the germline gene, which may be a read error. CDR3 coding DNA: TGCGCCAACAGCTTGGCCGGAGCGGGAGGATTAACCGGGGAGCCGTTTTTT. Its protein product is CANSLAGAGGLTGEPFF. The J gene is TRBJ2-2, the V gene TRBV5-1; the match to TRBD2 covers 9 bases. The CDR3 runs to 17 residues. Germline assignment: CDR1 SGHRS and CDR2 YFSETQ.

CDR3 sequence: CSVEGGLAGAPDTKYF. The CDR3 bases are TGCAGCGTTGAAGGGGGACTAGCGGGAGCCCCCGATACTAAGTATTTT. The chain carries TRBV29-1 and TRBJ2-3; 14 nucleotides match TRBD2. From germline, CDR1 is SQVTM and CDR2 ANQGSEA. Trimming cost V 1 base and J 13 bases; bases outside gene matches: 13. The CDR3 loop spans 16 amino acids.

Worth noting for this clonotype: Relative to the germline gene, one junction end is altered; a read error may explain this. The CDR3 bases are TGTAGCGTCGATCCCGGGTTTGGGTTCGCGGAGACCCAGCACTTC. It specifies CSVDPGFGFAETQHF. This rearrangement joins TRBV29-1 to TRBJ2-5; TRBD2 might be the D (5 bases). This CDR3 comprises 15 residues. Looked up from germline, CDR1 is SQVTM and CDR2 is ANQGSEA.

Details on this clonotype: Its ends do not fully match the called genes, so a read error is possible. The chain recombines TRBV11-1 with TRBJ2-7; D may correspond to TRBD1 or TRBD2 (6 bases each). The CDR3 covers 15 residues. Germline lookup yields CDR1 SGHAT and CDR2 FQDESV (reference sequence). The CDR3 sequence: CASSPRTAGLRKQCF. The CDR3 DNA follows: TGTGCCAGTAGCCCTCGGACAGCAGGACTACGCAAGCAGTGCTTC.

This clonotype was seen ten or more times. The V gene is TRBV6-1, the J gene TRBJ2-4; possibly TRBD2 for D (6 bases). Germline V gene sequence: CDR1 MNHNS, CDR2 SASEGT. The V and J ends lost 1 base and 1 base respectively, with 11 bases between them. The CDR3 is 16 residues long. The CDR3 DNA is TGTGCCAGCAGTGAAGGGGCAGGGAGGGCCAAAAACATTCAGTACTTC. This translates into CASSEGAGRAKNIQYF.

Notes on this clonotype: The junction departs from germline at one end; a sequencing error may be responsible. This chain joins TRBV11-2 and TRBJ2-2; perhaps TRBD2 as D (6 bases). The CDR3 spans 15 residues. The V gene's germline CDR1 is SGHAT and CDR2 FQNNGV. DNA for the CDR3: TGTGCCAGCAGCCCTCCGCTAGGATCGACCGGGGGGCTGTTTTTT. It is translated as CASSPPLGSTGGLFF. Looking up the rest from reference TRBV11-2 and TRBJ2-2 gives the full variable domain: EAGVAQSPRYKIIEKRQSVAFWCNPISGHATLYWYQQILGQGPKLLIQFQNNGVVDDSQLPKDRFSAERLKGVDSTLKIQPAKLEDSAVYLCASSPPLGSTGGLFFGEGSRLTVL.

A remark on this clonotype: A junction end diverges from the germline sequence, so it may reflect a read error. The chain employs TRBV4-1 and TRBJ2-2; TRBD2 aligns across 11 bases. Germline-derived CDR1 and CDR2 are MGHRA and YSYEKL. The CDR3 is 17 amino acids. The CDR3 sequence is CASSLEGSGRVDGELSF. CDR3 coding DNA: TGCGCCAGCAGCCTTGAGGGTAGCGGGAGGGTTGACGGGGAACTGTCTTTT.

Worth noting for this clonotype: The junction shows a germline mismatch at one end, possibly a read error. The CDR3 nucleotides read TGCAGTGTTGGGAAGGCTCAGGGTACTGCAGATACGCAGTATTTT. Its protein is CSVGKAQGTADTQYF. The gene calls are TRBV29-1 and TRBJ2-3; possibly TRBD1 for D (5 bases). The germline V gene encodes CDR1 SQVTM and CDR2 ANQGSEA. This CDR3 has 15 amino acids.

Remarks on this clonotype: No conserved phenylalanine or tryptophan is present at the end of the CDR3, so a read error is the likely explanation. DNA for the CDR3: TGTGCCTGCAGCCGACTGAACCCCGAGGTTGCCAATGAGCAGTTCTTG. The encoded protein is CACSRLNPEVANEQFL. The chain uses TRBV11-2 and TRBJ2-1; D gene unclear. The CDR3 has 16 amino acids. CDR1 is SGHAT, CDR2 FQNNGV, per germline.

Note on this clonotype: It may be a read error: a sequence one base away is much more abundant. This CDR3 fails to terminate in the conserved phenylalanine or tryptophan, so it likely reflects a read error. This chain connects TRBV28 to TRBJ2-7, with unresolved D. This CDR3 has 10 residues. Germline CDR1 MDHEN, CDR2 SYDVKM. Trimming removed 3 bases at V and 7 bases at J, with 4 bases between. The CDR3, as DNA: TGTGCCAGCAGTTTGTGGGAGCAGTACCTC. Translated: CASSLWEQYL.

Regarding this clonotype: In this CDR3 the conserved last residue, phenylalanine or tryptophan, is missing, so a read error is likely. V is TRBV11-1 and J is TRBJ2-2; no definite D call. V shed 5 bases and J shed 2 bases, with 18 bases lying between them. The CDR3 has 17 amino acids. The V gene's germline CDR1 is SGHAT and CDR2 FQDESV (reference sequence). The chain's CDR3 is CASSAQPFLVNTGELFS. The CDR3, as DNA: TGTGCCAGCAGCGCCCAGCCATTCCTGGTTAACACCGGGGAGCTGTTTTCT.

This clonotype showed up many times. This chain joins TRBV12-3 or TRBV12-4 and TRBJ1-2; 9 nucleotides line up with TRBD1. The V and J ends lost 2 bases and 2 bases, in that order; junction bases with no gene match: 3. CDR3 length equals 15 residues. CDR3 nucleotides: TGTGCCAGCAGTTTATGGGACAGGGAGAACTATGGCTACACCTTC. Protein: CASSLWDRENYGYTF.

This clonotype was seen ten or more times. The rearrangement uses TRBV5-4 and TRBJ2-1; no clear D gene. The CDR3 spans 16 residues. Germline V gene lookup returns CDR1 SGHNT and CDR2 YYREEE (reference sequence). Trimming removed 2 bases from V and 1 base from J, with 13 bases in between. The CDR3 DNA sequence: TGTGCCAGCAGCTTAGGCCCTGACTCTTCCTACAATGAGCAGTTCTTC. Protein: CASSLGPDSSYNEQFF.

Remarks on this clonotype: This clone may be a read error of a much larger clone one base away. The rearrangement links TRBV28 to TRBJ2-5; D may correspond to TRBD1 or TRBD2 (5 bases each). CDR1 is MDHEN, CDR2 SYDVKM, per germline. The CDR3 length is 14 residues. CDR3 residues: CASSYEGLAETRYF. CDR3 coding DNA: TGTGCCAGCAGTTATGAGGGGTTAGCAGAGACCCGGTACTTC.

CDR3 sequence: CASSHDRGSGGTDTQYF. The DNA for the CDR3 is TGTGCCAGCAGTCATGATAGAGGGAGCGGAGGCACAGATACGCAGTATTTT. The gene calls are TRBV4-2 and TRBJ2-3; D is possibly TRBD2 (5 bases). CDR3 length equals 17 residues. Germline CDR1 is LGHNA and CDR2 is YNFKEQ. Trimming took 6 bases from V and 1 from J, leaving 20 bases between them.

This clonotype was detected only once. Given the absence of the conserved phenylalanine or tryptophan at the CDR3 end, a read error is likely. The rearrangement links TRBV6-1 to TRBJ2-2; no firm D call. CDR1 and CDR2 from the germline V gene are MNHNS and SASEGT. The CDR3 runs to 15 residues. Trimming removed 5 bases from V and 8 bases from J, with 18 bases in between. The CDR3 protein is CASSFLERGTGELFS. As DNA, the CDR3 is TGTGCCAGCAGTTTCTTGGAGAGAGGCACAGGGGAGCTGTTTTCT.

About this clonotype itself: A junction end diverges from the germline sequence, so it may reflect a read error. J is TRBJ2-3 and V is TRBV11-2, with D uncertain. The CDR3 length is 14 residues. Germline lookup yields CDR1 SGHAT and CDR2 FQNNGV. CDR3 amino acids: CVSSLTSVSDMQYF. The CDR3 nucleotides are TGTGTCAGCAGCCTTACGAGTGTGAGCGATATGCAGTATTTT.

The chain joins TRBV4-2 to TRBJ2-7; D is possibly TRBD1 or TRBD2 (5 bases each). Trimming removed 0 bases at V and 3 bases at J, with 12 bases between. The length of the CDR3 is 15 residues. Germline V gives CDR1 LGHNA, CDR2 YNFKEQ. Here the CDR3 reads CASSQDKGSGYEQYF. In nucleotides, the CDR3 is TGTGCCAGCAGCCAAGATAAGGGGAGCGGCTACGAGCAGTACTTC.